The 22 T cell receptor beta chains reported below all come from one sample, sequenced in a study of Graves' ophthalmopathy and Graves' hyperthyroidism. Amplified TCR beta CDR3 regions were obtained using RNA transcripts as template. Scientists carried out first-round RT-PCR using HTBI primers and then a second-round multiplex PCR. Using its own MiXCR run on the multiplex PCR reads, TCRdb lists one record per CDR3 protein. The data contain roughly 610,000 distinct CDR3 sequences, about 20% of them singletons. The sequenced sample was peripheral blood. All receptors derive from a woman younger than 35 with stable Graves' hyperthyroidism. Some clones in this sample may be carry-over from other donors' samples.

This clonotype has a count of ten or more. The junction departs from germline at one end; a sequencing error may be responsible. The chain joins TRBV11-2 to TRBJ1-1, with no clear D. This CDR3 region has 16 residues. Germline lookup yields CDR1 SGHAT and CDR2 FQNNGV. This CDR3 is CASSFGSRAVNAEAFF. In DNA, the CDR3 is TGTGCCAGCAGTTTTGGTTCCCGAGCCGTGAACGCTGAAGCTTTCTTT.

The sample holds many counts of this clonotype. The chain employs TRBV6-5 and TRBJ2-7; 10 bases map to TRBD1. CDR1 MNHEY and CDR2 SVGAGI come from the germline V gene. This CDR3 has 14 amino acids. The J segment lost 4 bases and the V segment lost 6 bases, leaving 6 bases of the junction unmatched. CDR3 region: CASRRGDRGYEQYF. The DNA of the CDR3 is TGTGCCAGCAGGCGGGGGGACAGGGGTTACGAGCAGTACTTC.

The sample holds many counts of this clonotype. The rearrangement joins TRBV20-1 to TRBJ1-1, with D possibly matching TRBD1 (6 bases). Deletions cut 6 bases from V and 1 base from J, with 12 bases between. Per the germline V gene, CDR1 is DFQATT and CDR2 is SNEGSKA (reference sequence). This CDR3 has 13 residues. Written as DNA, the CDR3 is TGCAGTGCCAACAGGGTAAAGAACACTGAAGCTTTCTTT. This codes for CSANRVKNTEAFF.

This clonotype was detected many times. V gene TRBV6-5 combines with J gene TRBJ2-7, with D possibly TRBD2 on 6 matching bases. This CDR3 spans 15 amino acids. V was trimmed by 7 bases and J by 0 bases, leaving 16 bases between them. Germline values: CDR1 MNHEY, CDR2 SVGAGI. The CDR3 is CASKAERVSSYEQYF. The DNA for the CDR3 is TGTGCCAGCAAAGCGGAGCGGGTGAGCTCCTACGAGCAGTACTTC.

This clonotype has more than one count but fewer than ten. V and J are TRBV14 and TRBJ2-7, with TRBD1 matching over 10 bases. The CDR3 is 14 residues long. With 4 bases clipped from V and 5 bases from J, the junction kept 5 bases outside the gene matches. The V gene's germline CDR1 is SGHDN and CDR2 FVKESK. The CDR3 nucleotides read TGTGCCAGCAGCCGGGGACAGGGGTTGCACGAGCAGTACTTC. Its protein is CASSRGQGLHEQYF.

Ten or more counts support this clonotype. The V and J genes are TRBV19 and TRBJ2-2; TRBD1 might be the D (6 bases). Trimming took off 5 bases at V and 14 bases at J, with 15 bases between the two ends. Per germline, CDR1 LNHDA and CDR2 SQIVND (reference sequence). This CDR3 contains 12 residues. This CDR3 reads CASSPGVWSLFF. As DNA, the CDR3 is TGTGCCAGTAGTCCAGGGGTGTGGAGTCTGTTTTTT.

There are many counts of this clonotype. The chain combines TRBV7-9 with TRBJ2-7; 9 bases align to TRBD2. The CDR3 loop spans 16 amino acids. Trimming at V came to 0 bases and at J to 5 bases, leaving 8 bases not matched to a gene. CDR1 is SEHNR, CDR2 FQNEAQ, per germline (reference sequence). CDR3 coding DNA: TGTGCCAGCAGCTTAGCTGGGCTAGCGGGACGTAACGAGCAGTACTTC. The encoded protein is CASSLAGLAGRNEQYF.

In its sample, this clonotype was seen once. J is TRBJ2-1 and V is TRBV19; D gene unclear. Germline V gene lookup returns CDR1 LNHDA and CDR2 SQIVND (reference sequence). The V and J ends lost 6 bases and 0 bases respectively, with 6 bases between them. This CDR3 region has 13 residues. CDR3: CASSPASYNEQFF. CDR3 nucleotide sequence: TGTGCCAGTAGCCCAGCCTCCTACAATGAGCAGTTCTTC.

The genes are TRBV27 and TRBJ1-2; D ambiguous. CDR3 length: 15 residues. Germline assignment: CDR1 MNHEY and CDR2 SMNVEV (reference sequence). Trimming took off 0 bases at V and 0 bases at J, with 8 bases between the two ends. The CDR3: CASSLSTATNYGYTF. The CDR3 region has the DNA TGTGCCAGCAGTTTATCAACAGCCACTAACTATGGCTACACCTTC.

This clonotype was recorded many times. This may come from a read error, since a much larger clone is one base off. The V gene is TRBV27, the J gene TRBJ1-2; 9 bases map to TRBD1. Trimming removed 6 bases from V and 4 bases from J; junction bases left unmatched: 6. This CDR3 has 14 amino acids. Germline assignment: CDR1 MNHEY and CDR2 SMNVEV (reference sequence). CDR3 sequence reads: CASRSGTGSYGYTF. The CDR3 DNA reads as TGTGCCAGCAGATCCGGGACAGGGTCCTATGGCTACACCTTC.

This clonotype was seen many times. The rearrangement uses TRBV6-1 and TRBJ1-1, with TRBD1 as a possible D gene (5 bases). CDR1 and CDR2 from the germline V gene are MNHNS and SASEGT. V dropped 6 bases and J dropped 0 bases, with 11 bases sitting between them. CDR3 length equals 14 residues. The CDR3 nucleotides are TGTGCCAGCAGAGCAGGGAATGTGAACACTGAAGCTTTCTTT. It codes for CASRAGNVNTEAFF.

This clonotype appeared many times. The rearrangement joins TRBV2 to TRBJ2-1; D is unresolved. CDR1 and CDR2 (germline): SNHLY, FYNNEI. The CDR3 length is 13 residues. V lost 4 bases and J lost 9, with 13 bases in between. CDR3 loop: CASSVDALAEQFF. In DNA, the CDR3 is TGTGCCAGCAGTGTCGACGCCCTCGCTGAGCAGTTCTTC.

In its sample, this clonotype was seen many times. CDR3 residues: CASRFGNSPLHF. The DNA of the CDR3 is TGTGCCAGCAGGTTTGGGAATTCACCCCTCCACTTT. This chain joins TRBV6-2 or TRBV6-3 and TRBJ1-6; no definite D call. The V end lost 6 bases, the J end lost 7 bases, and 7 bases lay between the germline ends. The CDR3 extends over 12 amino acids. Germline CDR1 reads MNHEY; CDR2 reads SVGEGT.

This clonotype was detected ten times or more. The rearrangement joins TRBV11-1 to TRBJ2-7; 11 bases are a match to TRBD2. The J segment lost 2 bases and the V segment lost 3 bases, leaving 0 bases of the junction unmatched. The CDR3 extends over 14 amino acids. Germline-derived CDR1 and CDR2 are SGHAT and FQDESV (reference sequence). The CDR3 DNA sequence: TGTGCCAGCAGCTTTAGCGGGGGGGCCTACGAGCAGTACTTC. Residues: CASSFSGGAYEQYF.

V usage is TRBV11-1 and J usage is TRBJ2-2; 8 nucleotides match TRBD2. J gave up 0 bases and V 3 bases, and 6 bases lay outside the gene matches. Germline V gene lookup returns CDR1 SGHAT and CDR2 FQDESV (reference sequence). This CDR3 spans 17 amino acids. The DNA of the CDR3 is TGTGCCAGCAGCTTCGTCTCTAGCGGGCCGAACACCGGGGAGCTGTTTTTT. Amino acids: CASSFVSSGPNTGELFF.

This clonotype was counted at least ten times. The gene calls are TRBV28 and TRBJ2-7; TRBD2 matches at 13 bases. The CDR3 extends over 16 amino acids. Trimming removed 6 bases from V and 7 bases from J; junction bases left unmatched: 12. The germline gives CDR1 MDHEN, CDR2 SYDVKM. The CDR3 DNA sequence: TGTGCCAGCAGAGGGACTAGCGGGAAAGGGGGTAGGGAGCAGTACTTC. Encoded protein: CASRGTSGKGGREQYF.

This clonotype was recorded only once. The V gene is TRBV19, the J gene TRBJ1-1; D unresolved. Germline loops: CDR1 LNHDA, CDR2 SQIVND (reference sequence). V shed 4 bases and J shed 6 bases, with 15 bases lying between them. The CDR3 is 14 residues long. CDR3 bases: TGTGCCAGTAGTAGGGGATGGGTAGCTGCTGAAGCTTTCTTT. This sequence encodes CASSRGWVAAEAFF.

This clonotype has a count of ten or more. This sequence joins TRBV30 and TRBJ1-1, with 7 bases matching TRBD1. CDR3 length: 12 amino acids. Per the germline V gene, CDR1 is GTSNPN and CDR2 is SVGIG (reference sequence). V shed 8 bases and J 7 bases; nucleotides not matched to a gene: 10. The CDR3 DNA reads as TGTGCCGGAGACAGGGTCACGAGTGAAGCTTTCTTT. Its protein is CAGDRVTSEAFF.

The table lists this clonotype with many counts. The chain has TRBV5-8 and TRBJ2-3; TRBD1 matches at 9 bases. CDR1 and CDR2 (germline): SGHTS, YDEGEE. This CDR3 region has 15 residues. J was trimmed by 5 bases and V by 4 bases; bases with no gene match: 8. CDR3 sequence reads: CASSEHRGPGDTQYF. The CDR3 bases are TGTGCCAGCAGCGAACACAGGGGGCCGGGAGATACGCAGTATTTT.

At least ten counts were recorded for this clonotype. The V gene is TRBV12-3 or TRBV12-4, the J gene TRBJ1-2, with D perhaps matching TRBD1 (5 bases). Trimming cost V 11 bases and J 1 base, with 20 bases left between them. The CDR3 consists of 15 residues. The chain's CDR3 is CASFSGLKVNYGYTF. The CDR3 bases are TGTGCCTCTTTCTCGGGGCTGAAGGTTAACTATGGCTACACCTTC.

This clonotype appeared many times. A clone one base away is much larger, so this may be a read error. This chain links TRBV15 with TRBJ1-6; D not resolved. Germline assignment: CDR1 LNHNV and CDR2 YYDKDF (reference sequence). CDR3 size: 15 residues. CDR3 DNA: TGTGCCACCAGCAGGGACGGACTGCCTTATTCACACCTCCACTTT. Translated, it gives CATSRDGLPYSHLHF.

Concerning this clonotype itself: Just one base apart from a much larger clone, this may be a read error. This CDR3 fails to terminate in the conserved phenylalanine or tryptophan, so it likely reflects a read error. The chain links TRBV6-5 to TRBJ1-5; perhaps TRBD1 as D (5 bases). Trimming left V 2 bases short and J 9 bases short, with 17 bases between. CDR3 length equals 15 residues. Germline loops: CDR1 MNHEY, CDR2 SVGAGI. In nucleotides, the CDR3 is TGTGCCAGCAGTTACACGGGGGGTAGTATTCGGCCCCAGCATGTT. Translation: CASSYTGGSIRPQHV.